This T cell receptor beta chain was documented in a study of CD4 T cells in relation to SARS-CoV-2 and coronaviruses (dated by TCRdb to 2020 to 2022). Looking at the study overall: In the ViraFEST assay, PBMCs were grown with antigen for roughly 10 days, and TCR beta CDR3s were then sequenced to identify antigen-specific clonal expansions. An HIV-1 Nef peptide pool or a culture without peptide was used as the negative reference condition. HLA restriction was mapped for shared crossreactive spike epitopes using patient-derived lymphoblastoid cell lines. At the level of individual TCR clonotypes, the study evaluated whether memory CD4+ T cells crossreact between the spike proteins of SARS-CoV-2 and those of common cold coronaviruses. Samples from a few pre-COVID donors and the naive versus memory experiments were sequenced with the Adaptive Biotechnologies TCR-sequencing kit; other data were Illumina-based. Expansion assays from other donors in the study were sequenced with a different, Illumina-based TCR-beta assay.

The trim is 1 base for V and 3 bases for J, with a gap of 22 bases between the germline ends. Spanning cysteine to phenylalanine, the CDR3 consists of 18 amino acids. Just CDR3 DNA is preserved here, 54 bases in frame from base 1. The germline V gene specifies SGHDT as CDR1 and YYEEEE as CDR2. Library creation used the immunoSEQ multiplex PCR assay. As for the authors' bioinformatics: During preprocessing, nonproductive sequences were discarded, as were any CDR3s that did not begin with C, did not end with F or W, or were shorter than 7 amino acids. The MANAFEST web app identified antigen-specific clonotypes based on expansion compared with the reference and other culture wells. To be counted as positive, a clone had to show significant expansion compared with the reference culture, at an FDR below 0.05, in 2 of 3 replicate wells. For a clone to be considered positive, significant expansion relative to all other tandem wells and an odds ratio above 5 were also required. CDR3 homology was measured as pairwise Levenshtein distance, computed with the stringdist R package after trimming three terminal residues from each end. TCRdb took over this immuneACCESS table, retaining in-frame rearrangements with V and J assigned. Such tables are incomplete; in checked studies, under half of the missing clones stem from an unresolved V gene, and the remainder is unexplained. That table is the source of V, J and clone size, and D and trimming were worked out from the DNA. The sample table holds approximately 25,000 clones, of which about four fifths were seen once. Of the sample, more than 14% falls within the top ten clones.

The table lists this clone with a count of one. Its recognized antigen is unknown. Per-base quality was not reported, and no clone a single base away is much larger than it. CD4+ T cells from unexposed donors were collected before the COVID-19 pandemic (2011-2018). Following 10 days of culture, the EasySep CD4+ T cell isolation kit was used to isolate CD4+ T cells. As far as cell numbers permitted, CD4+ T cells from unexposed donors were tested for reactivity against SARS-CoV-2 S and N as well as four spike pools from common cold coronaviruses. Each well received under 2.5 million PBMCs, cultured in IMDM supplemented with approximately 5% human AB serum and about 10 IU/ml IL-2. Half of the culture medium was replaced with fresh IL-2-containing medium on days 3 and 7. In general, triplicate replicate wells were used for every peptide culture condition. Leukapheresis product for the unexposed donors was purchased commercially. PBMCs were isolated from leukapheresis product or whole blood by Ficoll-Paque PLUS gradient centrifugation. PBMCs were either cryopreserved at -140 degrees C or used fresh in the expansion assay. The QIAamp Micro DNA Kit was used to extract genomic DNA from the CD4+ T cells.

Study-level results and caveats: Significantly weaker SARS-CoV-2-driven expansion was shown by crossreactive clones than by monoreactive clones, consistent with antigenic imprinting. Crossreactivity analysis centred on spike protein, so crossreactivity against other viral proteins was not assessed. The study was constrained by small numbers of patients and of tested TCRs. In approximately 65% of donors, memory CD4+ clonotypes turned up that crossrecognized SARS-CoV-2 and at least one common cold coronavirus spike. No donor contributed both pre-pandemic and post-infection samples, which limited tracing the source of pre-existing responses.

Sequencing was performed on CD4+ T cells from PBMCs, cultured in vitro. This receptor chain uses TRBV5-6 and TRBJ2-5; a tentative D call is TRBD1 (7 bases match). The receptor's source is a human donor in good health. CDR3 region: CASSLFRYTGDFKETQYF. The DNA sequence is given as TGTGCCAGCAGCTTGTTTAGATATACAGGGGACTTTAAAGAGACCCAGTACTTC.